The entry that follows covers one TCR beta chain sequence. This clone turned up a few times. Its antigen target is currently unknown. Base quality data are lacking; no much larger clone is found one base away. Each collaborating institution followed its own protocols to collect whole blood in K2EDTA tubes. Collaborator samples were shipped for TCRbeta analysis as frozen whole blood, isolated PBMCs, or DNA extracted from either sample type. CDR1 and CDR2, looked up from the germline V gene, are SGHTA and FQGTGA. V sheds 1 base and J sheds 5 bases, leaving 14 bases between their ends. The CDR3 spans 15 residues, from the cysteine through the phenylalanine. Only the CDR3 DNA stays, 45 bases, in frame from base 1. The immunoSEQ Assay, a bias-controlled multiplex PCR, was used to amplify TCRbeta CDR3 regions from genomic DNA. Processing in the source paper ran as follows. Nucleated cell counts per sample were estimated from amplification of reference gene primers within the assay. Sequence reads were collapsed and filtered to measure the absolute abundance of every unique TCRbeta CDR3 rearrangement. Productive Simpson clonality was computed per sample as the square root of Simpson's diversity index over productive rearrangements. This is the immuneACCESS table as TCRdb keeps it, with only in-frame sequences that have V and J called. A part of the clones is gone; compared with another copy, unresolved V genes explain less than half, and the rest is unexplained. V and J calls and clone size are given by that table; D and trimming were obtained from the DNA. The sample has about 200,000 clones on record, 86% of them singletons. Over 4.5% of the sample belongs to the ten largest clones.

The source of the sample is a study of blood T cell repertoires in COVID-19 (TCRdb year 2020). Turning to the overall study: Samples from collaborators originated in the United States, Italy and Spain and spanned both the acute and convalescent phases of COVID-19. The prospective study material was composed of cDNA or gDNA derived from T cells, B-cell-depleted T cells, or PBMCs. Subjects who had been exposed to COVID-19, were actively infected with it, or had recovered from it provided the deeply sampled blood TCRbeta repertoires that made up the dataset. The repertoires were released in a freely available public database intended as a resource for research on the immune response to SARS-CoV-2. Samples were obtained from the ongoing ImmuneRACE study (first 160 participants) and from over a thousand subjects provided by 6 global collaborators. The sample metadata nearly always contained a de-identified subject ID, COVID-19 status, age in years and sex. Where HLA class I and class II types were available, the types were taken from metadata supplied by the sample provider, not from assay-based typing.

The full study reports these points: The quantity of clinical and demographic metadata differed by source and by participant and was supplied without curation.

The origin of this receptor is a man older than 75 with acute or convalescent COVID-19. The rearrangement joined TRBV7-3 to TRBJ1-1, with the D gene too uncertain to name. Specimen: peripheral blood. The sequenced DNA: TGTGCCAGCAGCTTAAGGAAGGCGGGAGGTACTGAAGCTTTCTTT. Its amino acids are CASSLRKAGGTEAFF.